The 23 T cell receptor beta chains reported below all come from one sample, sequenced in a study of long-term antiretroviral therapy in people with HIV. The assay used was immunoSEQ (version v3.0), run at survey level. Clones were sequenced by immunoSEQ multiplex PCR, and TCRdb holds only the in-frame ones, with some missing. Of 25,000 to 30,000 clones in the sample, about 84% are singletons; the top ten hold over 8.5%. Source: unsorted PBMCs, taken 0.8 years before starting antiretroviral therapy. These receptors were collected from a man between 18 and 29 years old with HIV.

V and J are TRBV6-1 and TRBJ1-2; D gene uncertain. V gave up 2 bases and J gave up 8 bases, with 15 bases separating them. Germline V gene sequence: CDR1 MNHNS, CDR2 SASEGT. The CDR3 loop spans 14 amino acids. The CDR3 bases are TGTGCCAGCAGTGAAATTGGAGTGGGCAGAGGCTACACCTTC. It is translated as CASSEIGVGRGYTF.

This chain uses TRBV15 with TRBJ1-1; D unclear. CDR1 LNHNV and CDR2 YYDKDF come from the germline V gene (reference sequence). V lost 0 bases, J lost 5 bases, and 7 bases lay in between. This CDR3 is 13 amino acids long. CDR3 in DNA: TGTGCCACCAGCAGAGAAGTGGGTACTGAAGCTTTCTTT. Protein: CATSREVGTEAFF.

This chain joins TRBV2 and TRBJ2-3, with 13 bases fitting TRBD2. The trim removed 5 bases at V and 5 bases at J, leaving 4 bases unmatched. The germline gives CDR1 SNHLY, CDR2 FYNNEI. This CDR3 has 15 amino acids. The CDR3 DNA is TGTGCCAGCAGTCCCACTAGCGGGGGGGGAGATACGCAGTATTTT. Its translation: CASSPTSGGGDTQYF.

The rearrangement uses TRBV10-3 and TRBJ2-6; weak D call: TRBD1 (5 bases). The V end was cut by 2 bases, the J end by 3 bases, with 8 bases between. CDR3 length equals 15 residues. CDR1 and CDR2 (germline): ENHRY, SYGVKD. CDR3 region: CAISEIGVGANVLTF. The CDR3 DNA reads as TGTGCCATCAGTGAGATAGGGGTTGGGGCCAACGTCCTGACTTTC.

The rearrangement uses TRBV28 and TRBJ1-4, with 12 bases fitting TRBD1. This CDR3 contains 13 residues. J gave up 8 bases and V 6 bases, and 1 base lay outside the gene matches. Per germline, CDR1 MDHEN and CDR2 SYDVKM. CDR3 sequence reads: CASRGQGAEKLFF. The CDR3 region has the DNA TGTGCCAGCAGGGGACAGGGGGCAGAAAAACTGTTTTTT. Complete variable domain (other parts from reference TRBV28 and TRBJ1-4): DVKVTQSSRYLVKRTGEKVFLECVQDMDHENMFWYRQDPGLGLRLIYFSYDVKMKEKGDIPEGYSVSREKKERFSLILESASTNQTSMYLCASRGQGAEKLFFGSGTQLSVL.

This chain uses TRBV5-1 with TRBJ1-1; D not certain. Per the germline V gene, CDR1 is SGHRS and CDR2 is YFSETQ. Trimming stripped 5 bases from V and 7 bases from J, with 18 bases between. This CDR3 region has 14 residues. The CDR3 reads CASSPRGDGDEAFF. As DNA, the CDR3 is TGCGCCAGCAGTCCACGTGGGGATGGGGATGAAGCTTTCTTT.

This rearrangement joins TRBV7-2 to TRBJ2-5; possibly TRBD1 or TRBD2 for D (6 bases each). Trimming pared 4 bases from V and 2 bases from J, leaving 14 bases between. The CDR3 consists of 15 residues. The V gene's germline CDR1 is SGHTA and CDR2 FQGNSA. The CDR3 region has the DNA TGTGCCAGCAGCTGGGGGGTTGACAGGCAAGAGACCCAGTACTTC. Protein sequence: CASSWGVDRQETQYF. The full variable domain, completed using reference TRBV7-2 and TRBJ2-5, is GAGVSQSPSNKVTEKGKDVELRCDPISGHTALYWYRQSLGQGLEFLIYFQGNSAPDKSGLPSDRFSAERTGGSVSTLTIQRTQQEDSAVYLCASSWGVDRQETQYFGPGTRLLVL.

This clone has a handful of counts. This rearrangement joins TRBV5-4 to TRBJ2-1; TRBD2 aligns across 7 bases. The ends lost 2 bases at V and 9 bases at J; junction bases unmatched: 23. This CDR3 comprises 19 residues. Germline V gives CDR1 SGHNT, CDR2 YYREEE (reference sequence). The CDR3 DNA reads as TGTGCCAGCAGCTTCTGGGACTATTATAAGGGATTGTTAGGCGCTGAGCAGTTCTTC. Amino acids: CASSFWDYYKGLLGAEQFF.

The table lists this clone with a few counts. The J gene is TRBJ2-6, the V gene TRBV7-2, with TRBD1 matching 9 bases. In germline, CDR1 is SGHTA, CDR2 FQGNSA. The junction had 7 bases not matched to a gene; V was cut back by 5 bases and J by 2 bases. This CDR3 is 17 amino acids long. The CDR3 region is CASSPGTGNTGANVLTF. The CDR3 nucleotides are TGTGCCAGCAGCCCAGGGACAGGGAATACTGGGGCCAACGTCCTGACTTTC.

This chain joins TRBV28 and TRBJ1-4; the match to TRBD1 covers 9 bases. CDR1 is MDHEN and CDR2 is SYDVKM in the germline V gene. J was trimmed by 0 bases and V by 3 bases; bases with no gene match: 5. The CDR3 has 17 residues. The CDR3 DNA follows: TGTGCCAGCAGTTTGCTGGGACAGGGCGCAACTAATGAAAAACTGTTTTTT. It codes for CASSLLGQGATNEKLFF.

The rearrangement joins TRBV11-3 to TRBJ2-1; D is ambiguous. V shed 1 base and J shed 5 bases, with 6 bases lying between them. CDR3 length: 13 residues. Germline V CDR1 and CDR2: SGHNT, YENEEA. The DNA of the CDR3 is TGTGCCAGCAGCTTAGGTCAGCACAATGAGCAGTTCTTC. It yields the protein CASSLGQHNEQFF.

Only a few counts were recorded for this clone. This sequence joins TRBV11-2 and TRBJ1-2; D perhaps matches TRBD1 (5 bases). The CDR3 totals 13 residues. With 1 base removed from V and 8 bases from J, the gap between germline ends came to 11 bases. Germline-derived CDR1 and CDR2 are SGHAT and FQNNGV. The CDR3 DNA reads TGTGCCAGCAGCTTAGTCCAGGGTGGCGGCTACACCTTC. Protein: CASSLVQGGGYTF.

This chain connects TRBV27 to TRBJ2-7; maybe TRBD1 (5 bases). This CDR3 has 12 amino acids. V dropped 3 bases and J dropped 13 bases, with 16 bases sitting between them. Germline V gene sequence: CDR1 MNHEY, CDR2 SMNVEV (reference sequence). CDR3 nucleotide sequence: TGTGCCAGCAGTTTGGGAAGGGGCGCGTTATACTTC. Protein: CASSLGRGALYF.

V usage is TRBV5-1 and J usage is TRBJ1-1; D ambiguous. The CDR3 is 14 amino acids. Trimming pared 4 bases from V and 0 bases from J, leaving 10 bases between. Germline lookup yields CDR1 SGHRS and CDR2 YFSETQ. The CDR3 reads CASSVDEMNTEAFF. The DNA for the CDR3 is TGCGCCAGCAGCGTGGATGAGATGAACACTGAAGCTTTCTTT. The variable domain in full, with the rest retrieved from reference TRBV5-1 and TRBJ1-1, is KAGVTQTPRYLIKTRGQQVTLSCSPISGHRSVSWYQQTPGQGLQFLFEYFSETQRNKGNFPGRFSGRQFSNSRSEMNVSTLELGDSALYLCASSVDEMNTEAFFGQGTRLTVV.

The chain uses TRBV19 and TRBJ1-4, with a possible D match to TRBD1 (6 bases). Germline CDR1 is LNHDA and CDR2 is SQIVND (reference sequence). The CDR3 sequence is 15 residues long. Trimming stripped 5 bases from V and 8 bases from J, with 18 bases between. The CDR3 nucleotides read TGTGCCAGTAGTGCCGACAGGACCGTACGCGAAAAACTGTTTTTT. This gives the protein CASSADRTVREKLFF.

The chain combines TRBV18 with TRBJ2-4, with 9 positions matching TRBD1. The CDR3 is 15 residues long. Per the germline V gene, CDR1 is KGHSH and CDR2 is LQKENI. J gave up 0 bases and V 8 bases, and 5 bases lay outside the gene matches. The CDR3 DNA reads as TGTGCCAGCACTAGGGACAGGGCAGCCAAAAACATTCAGTACTTC. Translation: CASTRDRAAKNIQYF.

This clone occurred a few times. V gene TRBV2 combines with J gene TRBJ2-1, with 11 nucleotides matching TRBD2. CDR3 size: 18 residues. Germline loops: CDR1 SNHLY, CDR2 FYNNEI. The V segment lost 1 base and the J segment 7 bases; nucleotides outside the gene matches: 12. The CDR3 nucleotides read TGTGCCAGCAGTGAAGTAGCGGGAGGGACAAGCTTTAGGAATGAGCAGTTCTTC. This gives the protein CASSEVAGGTSFRNEQFF.

CDR3 sequence: CAWSVLGQGGRGQYF. In DNA, the CDR3 is TGTGCCTGGAGTGTACTGGGCCAGGGGGGTCGAGGCCAGTACTTC. The chain carries TRBV30 and TRBJ2-5; D might be TRBD1 (7 bases). The CDR3 loop spans 15 amino acids. V was shortened by 0 bases and J by 10 bases, with 21 bases between the two germline ends. The germline V gene encodes CDR1 GTSNPN and CDR2 SVGIG (reference sequence).

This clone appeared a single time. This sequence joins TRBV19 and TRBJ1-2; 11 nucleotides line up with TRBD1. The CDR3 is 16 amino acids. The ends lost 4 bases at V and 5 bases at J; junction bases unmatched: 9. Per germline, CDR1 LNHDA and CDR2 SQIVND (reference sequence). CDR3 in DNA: TGTGCCAGTAGTACCCCCGGACAGGGGGCTTGGTATGGCTACACCTTC. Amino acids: CASSTPGQGAWYGYTF.

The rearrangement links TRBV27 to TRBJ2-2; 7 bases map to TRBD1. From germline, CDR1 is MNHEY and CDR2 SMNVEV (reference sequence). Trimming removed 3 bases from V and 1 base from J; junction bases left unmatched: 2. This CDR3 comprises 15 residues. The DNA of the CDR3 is TGTGCCAGCAGTTTCGACAGGGAGAACACCGGGGAGCTGTTTTTT. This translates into CASSFDRENTGELFF.

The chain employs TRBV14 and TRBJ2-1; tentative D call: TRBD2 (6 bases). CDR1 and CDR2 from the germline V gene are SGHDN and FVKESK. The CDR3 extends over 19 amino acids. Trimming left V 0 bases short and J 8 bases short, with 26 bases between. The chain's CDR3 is CASSQDGGNGIILGDEQFF. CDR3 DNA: TGTGCCAGCAGCCAAGATGGGGGGAATGGCATCATTTTAGGGGATGAGCAGTTCTTC.

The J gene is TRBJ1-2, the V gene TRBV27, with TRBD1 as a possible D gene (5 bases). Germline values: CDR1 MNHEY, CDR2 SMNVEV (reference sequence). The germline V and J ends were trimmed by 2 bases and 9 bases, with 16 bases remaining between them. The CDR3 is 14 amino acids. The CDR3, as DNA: TGTGCCAGCAGTTTAAGAGGTGGGGGGTCTCGCTACACCTTC. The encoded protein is CASSLRGGGSRYTF.

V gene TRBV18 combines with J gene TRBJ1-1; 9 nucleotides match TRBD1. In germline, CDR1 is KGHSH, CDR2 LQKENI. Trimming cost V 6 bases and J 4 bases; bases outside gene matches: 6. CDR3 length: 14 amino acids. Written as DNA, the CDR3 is TGTGCCAGCTCCCACGACAGGGGGGCCACTGAAGCTTTCTTT. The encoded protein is CASSHDRGATEAFF.